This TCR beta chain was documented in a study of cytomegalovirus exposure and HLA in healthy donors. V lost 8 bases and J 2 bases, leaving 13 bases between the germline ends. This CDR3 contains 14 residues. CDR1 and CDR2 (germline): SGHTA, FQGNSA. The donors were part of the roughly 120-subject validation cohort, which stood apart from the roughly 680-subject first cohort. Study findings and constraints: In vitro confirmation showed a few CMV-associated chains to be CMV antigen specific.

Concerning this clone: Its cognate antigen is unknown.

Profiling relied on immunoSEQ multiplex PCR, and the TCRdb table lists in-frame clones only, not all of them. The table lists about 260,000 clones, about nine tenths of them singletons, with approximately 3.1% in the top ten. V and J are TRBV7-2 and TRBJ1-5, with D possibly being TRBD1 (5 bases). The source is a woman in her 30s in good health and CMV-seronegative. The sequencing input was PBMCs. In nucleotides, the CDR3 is TGTGCCAGCGCTCCGATGGGGGGCAATCAGCCCCAGCATTTT. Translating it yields CASAPMGGNQPQHF.